These 17 T cell receptor beta chains came from one sample sequenced in a study of cytomegalovirus exposure and HLA in healthy donors. In the PCR, 60 Vbeta and 13 Jbeta primers were used. Only in-frame clones appear in the TCRdb table, and some are missing; sequencing was by immunoSEQ multiplex PCR. Of over 150,000 clones in the sample, 68% are singletons; the top ten hold 2.5% to 3%. Specimen: PBMCs. Receptor source: a middle-aged woman in good health and CMV-seropositive.

To note about this clone: Germline and junction disagree at one end, which may indicate a read error. The chain carries TRBV7-9 and TRBJ2-5; the match to TRBD2 covers 7 bases. This CDR3 spans 15 amino acids. Germline loops: CDR1 SEHNR, CDR2 FQNEAQ (reference sequence). DNA for the CDR3: TGTTCCAGCAGCGTTGACTTGGGCGGGGGAGAGACCCAGTACTTC. It translates to CSSSVDLGGGETQYF.

V gene TRBV19 combines with J gene TRBJ1-6; maybe TRBD1 (6 bases). V dropped 7 bases and J dropped 7 bases, with 17 bases sitting between them. Per the germline V gene, CDR1 is LNHDA and CDR2 is SQIVND (reference sequence). The CDR3 has 15 residues. This chain's CDR3 is CASTPRQVGNSPLHF. DNA of the CDR3: TGTGCCAGTACCCCTAGACAGGTTGGGAATTCACCCCTCCACTTT.

The rearrangement links TRBV5-6 to TRBJ1-1; tentatively, D is TRBD1 (5 bases). Trimming shortened V by 0 bases and J by 3 bases, and 6 bases separated the two germline ends. The CDR3 covers 13 residues. Germline V gene sequence: CDR1 SGHDT, CDR2 YYEEEE. The CDR3 sequence: CASSLVTDTEAFF. Here the CDR3 DNA reads TGTGCCAGCAGCTTGGTGACAGACACTGAAGCTTTCTTT.

The V and J genes are TRBV27 and TRBJ2-3, with D maybe TRBD1 (5 bases). V gave up 7 bases and J gave up 1 base, with 9 bases separating them. The CDR3 runs 13 residues. Per the germline V gene, CDR1 is MNHEY and CDR2 is SMNVEV (reference sequence). The CDR3 bases are TGTGCCAGCAAGGGGTCTGGCACAGATACGCAGTATTTT. This translates into CASKGSGTDTQYF.

This chain joins TRBV10-3 and TRBJ2-7; 9 bases are a match to TRBD2. The V and J ends lost 10 bases and 3 bases, in that order; junction bases with no gene match: 1. The CDR3 consists of 11 residues. Germline-derived CDR1 and CDR2 are ENHRY and SYGVKD. The CDR3 region is CASGGDYEQYF. Written as DNA, the CDR3 is TGTGCCAGCGGGGGGGACTACGAGCAGTACTTC.

V is TRBV19 and J is TRBJ2-3; 12 positions agree with TRBD2. The CDR3 loop spans 15 amino acids. Per the germline V gene, CDR1 is LNHDA and CDR2 is SQIVND (reference sequence). Trimming removed 5 bases from V and 7 bases from J; junction bases left unmatched: 7. This chain's CDR3 is CASSVLAGGLNTQYF. The CDR3 DNA reads TGTGCCAGTAGTGTACTAGCGGGGGGATTAAATACGCAGTATTTT.

The chain links TRBV5-1 to TRBJ2-2, with 8 bases fitting TRBD2. The germline gives CDR1 SGHRS, CDR2 YFSETQ. The trim removed 3 bases at V and 5 bases at J, leaving 12 bases unmatched. This CDR3 region has 17 residues. The CDR3 coding sequence is TGCGCCAGCAGCTGGACCCGCGGGGGGTCGGAAACCGGGGAGCTGTTTTTT. Amino acids: CASSWTRGGSETGELFF.

The genes are TRBV5-1 and TRBJ2-7; no firm D call. Germline assignment: CDR1 SGHRS and CDR2 YFSETQ. The CDR3 runs 14 residues. The V gene lost 0 bases and the J gene lost 4 bases, with 11 bases spanning the gap. This CDR3 reads CASSLDSGWYEQYF. CDR3 nucleotides: TGCGCCAGCAGCTTGGACAGTGGATGGTACGAGCAGTACTTC.

CDR3 region: CASSQAPTGWRYGYTF. The CDR3 DNA is TGCGCCAGCAGCCAAGCTCCAACAGGGTGGCGGTATGGCTACACCTTC. The rearrangement uses TRBV4-1 and TRBJ1-2; D might be TRBD1 (6 bases). V lost 1 base and J 5 bases, leaving 17 bases between the germline ends. The length of the CDR3 is 16 residues. CDR1 and CDR2 (germline): MGHRA, YSYEKL.

The chain joins TRBV4-1 to TRBJ1-5; D is uncertain. The CDR3 runs to 16 residues. Germline V CDR1 and CDR2: MGHRA, YSYEKL. With 0 bases removed from V and 2 bases from J, the gap between germline ends came to 11 bases. The CDR3: CASSQELGRGNQPQHF. CDR3 bases: TGCGCCAGCAGCCAAGAGCTGGGGAGGGGCAATCAGCCCCAGCATTTT.

The chain is built from TRBV27 and TRBJ1-2; no clear D gene. This CDR3 has 14 residues. With 2 bases removed from V and 1 base from J, the gap between germline ends came to 8 bases. The germline gives CDR1 MNHEY, CDR2 SMNVEV (reference sequence). The CDR3 spells CASSLVGLNYGYTF. The CDR3 DNA sequence: TGTGCCAGCAGTTTAGTGGGCCTTAACTATGGCTACACCTTC.

This chain uses TRBV9 with TRBJ2-2, with 15 bases that match TRBD2. CDR1 SGDLS and CDR2 YYNGEE come from the germline V gene. This CDR3 contains 20 residues. V gave up 3 bases and J gave up 4 bases; unmatched junction bases: 13. The CDR3 reads CASSARPGTSGRTGTGELFF. The CDR3 DNA is TGTGCCAGCAGCGCCCGTCCCGGGACTAGCGGGAGGACGGGCACCGGGGAGCTGTTTTTT.

The chain uses TRBV7-2 and TRBJ2-3, with TRBD2 identical over 9 bases. The V segment lost 5 bases and the J segment 4 bases; nucleotides outside the gene matches: 10. Germline V lookup: CDR1 SGHTA, CDR2 FQGNSA. This CDR3 is 16 amino acids long. CDR3 DNA: TGTGCCAGCAGCATATCAAGCGGGGGGCGTGCAGATACGCAGTATTTT. This encodes CASSISSGGRADTQYF.

The V and J genes are TRBV5-4 and TRBJ2-2; 12 bases match TRBD1. Germline CDR1 reads SGHNT; CDR2 reads YYREEE (reference sequence). This CDR3 has 15 residues. The V segment lost 4 bases and the J segment 8 bases; nucleotides outside the gene matches: 6. This CDR3 is CASSPGQGASGELFF. The CDR3 nucleotides read TGTGCCAGCAGCCCGGGACAGGGGGCTTCTGGGGAGCTGTTTTTT.

This clone was observed a handful of times. This chain connects TRBV4-1 to TRBJ2-3; D unresolved. The germline V and J ends were trimmed by 6 bases and 4 bases, with 5 bases remaining between them. Germline CDR1 is MGHRA and CDR2 is YSYEKL. This CDR3 contains 11 residues. The DNA for the CDR3 is TGCGCCAGCAGAAGCTCAGATACGCAGTATTTT. As protein: CASRSSDTQYF.

This clone has a handful of counts. The genes are TRBV11-1 and TRBJ2-7, with TRBD2 matching over 11 bases. With V trimmed by 4 bases and J by 4 bases, 6 bases remained unmatched. The CDR3 consists of 15 residues. CDR1 is SGHAT and CDR2 is FQDESV in the germline V gene (reference sequence). CDR3: CASSSGLAGVYEQYF. The CDR3 DNA sequence: TGTGCCAGCAGCTCCGGACTAGCGGGTGTTTACGAGCAGTACTTC.

The chain links TRBV25-1 to TRBJ1-1; D is perhaps TRBD1 (6 bases). The CDR3 is 12 residues long. V was shortened by 5 bases and J by 10 bases, with 14 bases between the two germline ends. Germline-derived CDR1 and CDR2 are MGHDK and SYGVNS. The CDR3 DNA is TGTGCCAGCAGTCCTCGGGGGGGCACAGCTTTCTTT. Protein sequence: CASSPRGGTAFF. Looking up the rest from reference TRBV25-1 and TRBJ1-1 gives the full variable domain: EADIYQTPRYLVIGTGKKITLECSQTMGHDKMYWYQQDPGMELHLIHYSYGVNSTEKGDLSSESTVSRIRTEHFPLTLESARPSHTSQYLCASSPRGGTAFFGQGTRLTVV.